The entry below gives a single T cell receptor beta chain sequence along with its context. Its antigen is undetermined. These data are taken from a study of T cells in pancreatic ductal adenocarcinoma. Overall study findings and caveats: Tumor-versus-blood clonality comparisons may be biased toward lower tumor diversity.

The selected patients with pancreatic ductal adenocarcinoma had surgery but no neoadjuvant therapy. Data came from immunoSEQ multiplex PCR; TCRdb stores just in-frame clones and leaves some out. The sample lists about 16,000 clones; more than 75% were seen once. Germline CDR1 and CDR2: SGHTA and FQGNSA. With V trimmed by 6 bases and J by 4 bases, 15 bases remained unmatched. The CDR3 spans 17 residues. The receptor was isolated from a human donor with pancreatic ductal adenocarcinoma. The sequenced sample consisted of PBMCs. The V call is TRBV7-2, the J call TRBJ1-2; 9 bases map to TRBD1. CDR3 sequence reads: CASRPPGQGSWAYGYTF. In DNA, the CDR3 is TGTGCCAGCAGACCTCCGGGACAGGGATCATGGGCCTATGGCTACACCTTC. The full variable domain, in which reference TRBV7-2 and TRBJ1-2 provide the parts outside the CDR3, is GAGVSQSPSNKVTEKGKDVELRCDPISGHTALYWYRQSLGQGLEFLIYFQGNSAPDKSGLPSDRFSAERTGGSVSTLTIQRTQQEDSAVYLCASRPPGQGSWAYGYTFGSGTRLTVV.